The source of this TCR beta chain is a study of control samples from healthy donors and cancer patients (TCRdb year 2020). Details on this clone: The clone's antigen remains unknown. The input lacks base qualities; no much larger clone sits a single base away.

V is clipped by 0 bases and J by 2 bases, and the sequence between their germline boundaries is 12 bases long. The CDR3 runs 15 residues from the cysteine to the phenylalanine. The read is trimmed to its CDR3 DNA, 45 bases read in frame from base 1. Per the germline V gene, SGHDT is the CDR1 and YYEEEE is the CDR2. Library preparation was by the immunoSEQ multiplex PCR assay. TCRdb re-hosts the immuneACCESS table, in-frame sequences only. Its copies lack some clones; in the studies checked, an unresolved V gene accounts for under half of them, and the cause for the rest is not known. Here the sample has about 98,000 clones; 79% occur a single time. Of the sample, roughly a tenth falls within the top ten clones.

The TCR originated in a woman aged 25 to 39 in good health. The rearrangement combines TRBV5-6 with TRBJ2-7, and possibly TRBD1, on 6 matching bases. The sequencing sample was made of blood. The nucleotide sequence reads TGTGCCAGCAGCTTGGTATGGGGACAAACCTACGAGCAGTACTTC. Protein translation: CASSLVWGQTYEQYF.